The 27 T cell receptor beta chains below were found in one sample sequenced in a study of cytomegalovirus exposure and HLA in healthy donors. Primers included in the PCR were 60 Vbeta and 13 Jbeta primers. Clones were sequenced by immunoSEQ multiplex PCR, and TCRdb holds only the in-frame ones, with some missing. The repertoire holds fewer than 200,000 clones, with roughly 87% as singletons. Sequencing was carried out using PBMCs. Receptors originate from a woman aged 25 to 39 in good health and CMV-seronegative.

The V call is TRBV7-2, the J call TRBJ1-1, with D perhaps matching TRBD1 (5 bases). V lost 1 base and J lost 4, with 19 bases in between. The CDR3 runs 17 residues. Germline V CDR1 and CDR2: SGHTA, FQGNSA. The CDR3 DNA is TGTGCCAGCAGCTTAGTGGGACTGGGACGGGAGGGCACTGAAGCTTTCTTT. This translates into CASSLVGLGREGTEAFF. The variable domain in full, completed from reference TRBV7-2 and TRBJ1-1, reads GAGVSQSPSNKVTEKGKDVELRCDPISGHTALYWYRQSLGQGLEFLIYFQGNSAPDKSGLPSDRFSAERTGGSVSTLTIQRTQQEDSAVYLCASSLVGLGREGTEAFFGQGTRLTVV.

This rearrangement joins TRBV5-1 to TRBJ2-7, with 10 nucleotides matching TRBD2. Germline V lookup: CDR1 SGHRS, CDR2 YFSETQ. V lost 3 bases to trimming and J lost 1 base; unmatched junction nucleotides: 7. This CDR3 spans 16 amino acids. The CDR3 DNA reads as TGCGCCAGCAGCTCTCTAGCGGGAGTAGGGTCCTACGAGCAGTACTTC. It codes for CASSSLAGVGSYEQYF.

The CDR3 here is CASSTQGNHEQYF. The CDR3 DNA follows: TGTGCCAGCAGTACACAGGGAAACCACGAGCAGTACTTC. The chain is built from TRBV6-1 and TRBJ2-7; a weak D match, TRBD1 (6 bases). Trimming removed 5 bases at V and 5 bases at J, with 13 bases between. The CDR3 runs to 13 residues. Germline values: CDR1 MNHNS, CDR2 SASEGT.

Details on this clone: The same CDR3 arises from other DNA sequences in this sample as well. The V call is TRBV4-3, the J call TRBJ1-4; 7 positions match TRBD1. V was clipped by 2 bases and J by 7 bases; unmatched bases: 16. Germline CDR1 LGHNA, CDR2 YSLEER. The CDR3 is 18 amino acids. CDR3 nucleotide sequence: TGCGCCAGCAGCCAAAAGGAGGGGGCCCTCCCAGAGGGTGAAAAACTGTTTTTT. Encoded protein: CASSQKEGALPEGEKLFF.

This clone is a singleton in its sample. This likely comes from a read error, as the CDR3 has no conserved phenylalanine or tryptophan at its end. The chain is built from TRBV6-5 and TRBJ2-2, with 8 bases matching TRBD1. The CDR3 is made up of 15 amino acids. Germline-derived CDR1 and CDR2 are MNHEY and SVGAGI. Trimming took 6 bases from V and 4 from J; bases not matched to a gene: 7. The CDR3 region is CASSAGGTGTGELFV. The CDR3 DNA reads TGTGCCAGCAGCGCAGGCGGGACAGGCACCGGGGAGCTGTTTGTT.

V is TRBV2 and J is TRBJ2-5, with TRBD2 matching 11 bases. CDR1 and CDR2 from the germline V gene are SNHLY and FYNNEI. This CDR3 has 15 amino acids. J was trimmed by 5 bases and V by 3 bases; bases with no gene match: 5. The CDR3 nucleotides read TGTGCCAGCAGTGAGTCGACTAGCGGGAAGGAGACCCAGTACTTC. Amino acid sequence: CASSESTSGKETQYF.

J is TRBJ2-5 and V is TRBV6-1, with 10 bases that match TRBD2. The germline gives CDR1 MNHNS, CDR2 SASEGT. With V trimmed by 4 bases and J by 5 bases, 7 bases remained unmatched. CDR3 length equals 15 residues. The CDR3 sequence is CASSATSGAGETQYF. The CDR3 DNA sequence: TGTGCCAGCAGTGCCACTAGCGGGGCGGGGGAGACCCAGTACTTC.

This clone has a single count. The chain recombines TRBV27 with TRBJ2-1; D may be TRBD2 (6 bases). With 10 bases removed from V and 4 bases from J, the gap between germline ends came to 20 bases. Germline-derived CDR1 and CDR2 are MNHEY and SMNVEV (reference sequence). The CDR3 is 15 amino acids. The CDR3 sequence is CAIKRVGGAYNEQFF. The CDR3 DNA follows: TGTGCCATCAAACGTGTGGGAGGTGCTTACAATGAGCAGTTCTTC.

The gene calls are TRBV7-2 and TRBJ2-3, with TRBD1 identical over 10 bases. Germline CDR1 reads SGHTA; CDR2 reads FQGNSA. The V and J ends lost 2 bases and 5 bases, in that order; junction bases with no gene match: 7. The CDR3 runs to 16 residues. CDR3 sequence: CASSLRQGARIDTQYF. The CDR3 DNA is TGTGCCAGCAGCTTAAGACAGGGGGCGAGGATAGATACGCAGTATTTT.

This clone was seen a single time. The chain is built from TRBV9 and TRBJ2-1; 7 bases fit TRBD2. The V gene end was trimmed by 4 bases and the J gene end by 7 bases; junction bases not matched to a gene: 5. This CDR3 has 13 residues. The germline V gene encodes CDR1 SGDLS and CDR2 YYNGEE. The CDR3 loop reads CASSSLLANEQFF. The CDR3 region has the DNA TGTGCCAGCAGCTCCCTACTAGCGAATGAGCAGTTCTTC.

The chain is built from TRBV5-1 and TRBJ2-5; TRBD1 might be the D (5 bases). The ends were cut back, 5 bases at V and 1 base at J, with 18 bases in the middle. Germline CDR1 and CDR2: SGHRS and YFSETQ. The CDR3 sequence is 16 residues long. The CDR3 DNA sequence: TGCGCCAGCAGTGCAGGGAACTATACCGTCCAAGAGACCCAGTACTTC. Amino acids: CASSAGNYTVQETQYF.

This clone was seen just once. The chain joins TRBV19 to TRBJ2-3, with 8 positions matching TRBD1. Germline loops: CDR1 LNHDA, CDR2 SQIVND (reference sequence). The CDR3 is 15 amino acids. V was clipped by 6 bases and J by 0 bases; unmatched bases: 5. In DNA, the CDR3 is TGTGCCAGTAGGACCAGGGGGCCAAGCACAGATACGCAGTATTTT. Residues: CASRTRGPSTDTQYF.

The genes are TRBV14 and TRBJ2-7; D is ambiguous. The CDR3 spans 13 residues. The V and J ends lost 3 bases and 4 bases respectively, with 10 bases between them. CDR1 and CDR2 (germline): SGHDN, FVKESK. The CDR3 DNA is TGTGCCAGCAGCCATCAGATTTTGTACGAGCAGTACTTC. It yields the protein CASSHQILYEQYF.

This rearrangement joins TRBV20-1 to TRBJ2-5; D gene uncertain. In germline, CDR1 is DFQATT, CDR2 SNEGSKA (reference sequence). CDR3 length: 11 amino acids. Trimming took 0 bases from V and 5 from J, leaving 4 bases between them. In DNA form, the CDR3 reads TGCAGTGCTAGAGAAGAGGAGACCCAGTACTTC. Translating gives CSAREEETQYF.

The J gene is TRBJ1-3, the V gene TRBV11-2; perhaps TRBD1 as D (5 bases). Per the germline V gene, CDR1 is SGHAT and CDR2 is FQNNGV. Trimming shortened V by 5 bases and J by 0 bases, and 11 bases separated the two germline ends. CDR3 length: 15 residues. This chain's CDR3 is CASSEQVHSGNTIYF. The CDR3 DNA follows: TGTGCCAGCAGCGAACAGGTCCACTCTGGAAACACCATATATTTT.

Here the CDR3 DNA reads TGTGCCAGCAGCGACAGGGGGCCTCGGTACGAGCAGTACTTC. As protein: CASSDRGPRYEQYF. The chain uses TRBV5-4 and TRBJ2-7, with 10 bases matching TRBD1. The CDR3 length is 14 residues. V gave up 4 bases and J gave up 4 bases; unmatched junction bases: 5. Germline loops: CDR1 SGHNT, CDR2 YYREEE (reference sequence).

V is TRBV6-4 and J is TRBJ1-6, with 7 bases matching TRBD1. The CDR3 is 14 amino acids. CDR1 and CDR2 from the germline V gene are MRHNA and SNTAGT. The V and J ends lost 6 bases and 5 bases, in that order; junction bases with no gene match: 4. The CDR3 DNA sequence: TGTGCCAGCAGGACCGGGACAGATAATTCACCCCTCCACTTT. Translating it yields CASRTGTDNSPLHF.

Points on this clone: The junction does not match germline at one end; this may be a read error. J is TRBJ1-2 and V is TRBV7-9; 8 bases match TRBD1. Germline V lookup: CDR1 SEHNR, CDR2 FQNEAQ (reference sequence). The CDR3 covers 14 residues. The DNA for the CDR3 is TGTGCCAGCACCTTACTAACAGGGGGTTATGGCTACACCTTC. Translated, it gives CASTLLTGGYGYTF.

The chain couples TRBV30 to TRBJ2-1; 8 bases align to TRBD2. From germline, CDR1 is GTSNPN and CDR2 SVGIG (reference sequence). Germline trimming cut 2 bases from V and 9 bases from J; bases unmatched to any gene: 6. The CDR3 sequence is 13 residues long. CDR3 coding DNA: TGTGCCTGGAGTAGACTAGCGTTCGTTGAGCAGTTCTTC. Its translation is CAWSRLAFVEQFF.

The chain is built from TRBV5-6 and TRBJ2-1; the match to TRBD2 covers 9 bases. J lost 11 bases, V lost 5 bases, and 5 bases had no gene match. Germline-derived CDR1 and CDR2 are SGHDT and YYEEEE. The CDR3 is made up of 12 amino acids. The CDR3: CASRGLAGKQFF. CDR3 coding DNA: TGTGCCAGCAGGGGTCTAGCGGGGAAGCAGTTCTTC.

The rearrangement links TRBV7-2 to TRBJ2-7; TRBD1 might be the D (6 bases). This CDR3 has 14 residues. CDR1 is SGHTA, CDR2 FQGNSA, per germline. Between the trimmed V and J ends, which lost 4 bases and 6 bases, there was a span of 16 bases. The CDR3 DNA reads as TGTGCCAGCAGCTCCCGAATAGGGGGTCGCGAGCAGTACTTC. This codes for CASSSRIGGREQYF. The full variable domain, rest sourced from reference TRBV7-2 and TRBJ2-7, is GAGVSQSPSNKVTEKGKDVELRCDPISGHTALYWYRQSLGQGLEFLIYFQGNSAPDKSGLPSDRFSAERTGGSVSTLTIQRTQQEDSAVYLCASSSRIGGREQYFGPGTRLTVT.

This clone has a handful of counts. This rearrangement joins TRBV7-6 to TRBJ2-7, with D tentatively TRBD2 (6 bases). The ends were cut back, 1 base at V and 3 bases at J, with 22 bases in the middle. From germline, CDR1 is SGHVS and CDR2 FNYEAQ. The CDR3 extends over 18 amino acids. For the CDR3, the DNA is TGTGCCAGCAGCTTAGGTAGTCGGGAAGGATGGAGGGGCTACGAGCAGTACTTC. It encodes CASSLGSREGWRGYEQYF. Variable domain in full (rest from reference TRBV7-6 and TRBJ2-7): GAGVSQSPRYKVTKRGQDVALRCDPISGHVSLYWYRQALGQGPEFLTYFNYEAQQDKSGLPNDRFSAERPEGSISTLTIQRTEQRDSAMYRCASSLGSREGWRGYEQYFGPGTRLTVT.

This chain links TRBV18 with TRBJ2-1; tentatively, D is TRBD2 (6 bases). Germline assignment: CDR1 KGHSH and CDR2 LQKENI. V lost 2 bases, J lost 2 bases, and 10 bases lay in between. CDR3 length: 15 amino acids. CDR3 protein: CASSPWRGTYNEQFF. The CDR3 DNA sequence: TGTGCCAGCTCACCATGGAGGGGTACCTACAATGAGCAGTTCTTC.

The table lists this clone with a count of one. The chain joins TRBV5-1 to TRBJ2-1; 7 nucleotides match TRBD1. CDR1 is SGHRS and CDR2 is YFSETQ in the germline V gene. CDR3 length equals 15 residues. J lost 4 bases, V lost 0 bases, and 4 bases had no gene match. The CDR3 sequence: CASSLAGTAYNEQFF. In DNA form, the CDR3 reads TGCGCCAGCAGCTTGGCCGGGACAGCTTACAATGAGCAGTTCTTC.

This rearrangement joins TRBV27 to TRBJ2-7; 7 bases are shared with TRBD1. CDR1 is MNHEY, CDR2 SMNVEV, per germline (reference sequence). V lost 6 bases and J lost 4; bases outside the gene matches: 6. The CDR3 is 13 amino acids. CDR3 sequence (DNA): TGTGCCAGCAGGAGGGACAGAGTTTACGAGCAGTACTTC. Its translation is CASRRDRVYEQYF.

The chain uses TRBV28 and TRBJ1-1; 8 bases align to TRBD1. Trimming took 8 bases from V and 6 from J; bases not matched to a gene: 11. The CDR3 has 14 residues. Germline V CDR1 and CDR2: MDHEN, SYDVKM. The CDR3 nucleotides are TGTGCCAGCGCCCTACAGGGGGGGGTGGCTGAAGCTTTCTTT. Protein sequence: CASALQGGVAEAFF.

The J gene is TRBJ2-3, the V gene TRBV19; possibly TRBD2 for D (5 bases). From germline, CDR1 is LNHDA and CDR2 SQIVND (reference sequence). Between the trimmed V and J ends, which lost 9 bases and 4 bases, there was a span of 23 bases. The CDR3 sequence is 16 residues long. The CDR3 sequence: CASRKGLSEGADTQYF. The CDR3 bases are TGTGCCAGCAGAAAAGGACTGTCCGAGGGAGCAGATACGCAGTATTTT. The whole variable domain, remainder taken from reference TRBV19 and TRBJ2-3, is DGGITQSPKYLFRKEGQNVTLSCEQNLNHDAMYWYRQDPGQGLRLIYYSQIVNDFQKGDIAEGYSVSREKKESFPLTVTSAQKNPTAFYLCASRKGLSEGADTQYFGPGTRLTVL.